This TCR beta chain emerged from a study of blood T cell repertoires in COVID-19. As for the study in general: The samples span acute and convalescent COVID-19 from the United States, Italy and Spain. T cells, B-cell-depleted T cells, or PBMCs provided the cDNA or gDNA that served as material.

CDR3 length: 16 amino acids. With V trimmed by 4 bases and J by 1 base, 9 bases remained unmatched. The germline gives CDR1 LNHDA, CDR2 SQIVND (reference sequence). In the source study's methods: Estimated nucleated cell counts came from reference gene primer amplification. Libraries were prepared by immunoSEQ multiplex PCR; TCRdb keeps only in-frame clonotypes and omits some of them. V and J calls and clone size are given by that table; D and trimming were obtained from the DNA. The table includes about 92,000 clones, around 81% detected once. The sample consisted of peripheral blood. The chain recombines TRBV19 with TRBJ2-5, with 7 positions matching TRBD1. The TCR originated in a man aged 50-60 years who had recovered from COVID-19. The CDR3 loop is CASSTGLAGGQETQYF. The CDR3 DNA is TGTGCCAGTAGTACAGGGTTGGCAGGGGGCCAAGAGACCCAGTACTTC.